The 16 T cell receptor beta chains reported below all come from one sample, sequenced in a study of radiotherapy plus CTLA-4 blockade in lung cancer (dated by TCRdb to between 2018 and 2020). Preparation of the library involved the immunoSEQ multiplex PCR assay. TCRdb obtained this table from immuneACCESS and retained in-frame rearrangements with V and J assigned. These tables miss some clones; where compared with another copy, unresolved V genes account for less than half of the shortfall, and the remainder is unexplained. The sample yields about 45,000 clones; more than 60% were counted once. The biggest ten clones account for less than 20% of the sample. The input for sequencing was peripheral blood, taken from a patient treated with radiotherapy plus ipilimumab. These receptors all come from a human donor with non-small cell lung cancer who had a partial response to radiotherapy plus ipilimumab.

The chain links TRBV18 to TRBJ1-2, with 8 bases matching TRBD1. The CDR3 loop spans 15 amino acids. CDR1 and CDR2 from the germline V gene are KGHSH and LQKENI. V was pared by 3 bases and J by 3 bases, with 6 bases of the junction left unmatched. This CDR3 is CASSPRDRSDYGYTF. The CDR3 DNA follows: TGTGCCAGCTCACCGCGGGACAGGAGTGACTATGGCTACACCTTC.

The chain uses TRBV28 and TRBJ1-2; D is undetermined. This CDR3 contains 16 residues. Per germline, CDR1 MDHEN and CDR2 SYDVKM. V lost 3 bases, J lost 4 bases, and 18 bases lay in between. The DNA for the CDR3 is TGTGCCAGCAGTTTTACCTCAGACACGTTATCCTATGGCTACACCTTC. Translation gives CASSFTSDTLSYGYTF.

The DNA for the CDR3 is TGTGCCAGCAGCCCCGGGGTAGCGGGGGACGAGCAGTACTTC. Its translation is CASSPGVAGDEQYF. The chain carries TRBV7-6 and TRBJ2-7; TRBD2 agrees at 9 bases. CDR3 length: 14 amino acids. V dropped 5 bases and J dropped 5; count of bases not matched to a gene: 7. From germline, CDR1 is SGHVS and CDR2 FNYEAQ.

The chain has TRBV4-1 and TRBJ2-1, with 15 bases lining up with TRBD2. Trimming cost V 8 bases and J 2 bases; bases outside gene matches: 7. The CDR3 extends over 17 amino acids. Germline CDR1 and CDR2: MGHRA and YSYEKL. The CDR3 DNA follows: TGCGCCAGCTCAAGGACTAGCGGGAGGGCCACCTACAATGAGCAGTTCTTC. This gives the protein CASSRTSGRATYNEQFF.

This clone appeared once. The CDR3 protein is CASSPSGTSGGYEQYF. The CDR3 DNA is TGTGCCAGCTCACCATCCGGGACTAGCGGGGGCTACGAGCAGTACTTC. This chain connects TRBV18 to TRBJ2-7; TRBD2 aligns across 14 bases. Trimming at V came to 2 bases and at J to 3 bases, leaving 3 bases not matched to a gene. The CDR3 sequence is 16 residues long. From germline, CDR1 is KGHSH and CDR2 LQKENI. Supplemented by reference TRBV18 and TRBJ2-7, the full variable domain reads NAGVMQNPRHLVRRRGQEARLRCSPMKGHSHVYWYRQLPEEGLKFMVYLQKENIIDESGMPKERFSAEFPKEGPSILRIQQVVRGDSAAYFCASSPSGTSGGYEQYFGPGTRLTVT.

The rearrangement joins TRBV27 to TRBJ2-7; 10 bases fit TRBD1. The V and J ends lost 6 bases and 3 bases, in that order; junction bases with no gene match: 8. The CDR3 is made up of 15 amino acids. Germline CDR1 MNHEY, CDR2 SMNVEV (reference sequence). The CDR3 loop reads CASRIDRGQIYEQYF. In DNA form, the CDR3 reads TGTGCCAGCAGGATCGACAGGGGGCAGATCTACGAGCAGTACTTC.

This clone showed up just a few times. J is TRBJ2-5 and V is TRBV5-1, with TRBD1 as a possible D gene (6 bases). Between the trimmed V and J ends, which lost 1 base and 3 bases, there was a span of 13 bases. The CDR3 runs to 15 residues. The germline V gene has CDR1 SGHRS and CDR2 YFSETQ. This CDR3 is CASSLSPGQKETQYF. The CDR3 DNA is TGCGCCAGCAGCTTGTCTCCGGGACAAAAAGAGACCCAGTACTTC. Together with reference TRBV5-1 and TRBJ2-5, the CDR3 gives the full variable domain: KAGVTQTPRYLIKTRGQQVTLSCSPISGHRSVSWYQQTPGQGLQFLFEYFSETQRNKGNFPGRFSGRQFSNSRSEMNVSTLELGDSALYLCASSLSPGQKETQYFGPGTRLLVL.

This clone was found once. This rearrangement joins TRBV6-4 to TRBJ1-5; possibly TRBD1 for D (6 bases). Per germline, CDR1 MRHNA and CDR2 SNTAGT. This CDR3 contains 13 residues. The ends were cut back, 9 bases at V and 6 bases at J, with 15 bases in the middle. The CDR3 spells CARDLTGSQPQHF. CDR3 in DNA: TGTGCCAGAGACCTAACAGGGAGTCAGCCCCAGCATTTT.

The chain combines TRBV11-1 with TRBJ2-5; D is possibly TRBD2 (6 bases). The CDR3 covers 13 residues. Trimming removed 8 bases from V and 2 bases from J, with 12 bases in between. Germline loops: CDR1 SGHAT, CDR2 FQDESV (reference sequence). Here the CDR3 DNA reads TGTGCCAGCTCCGGGAGCCCTCAAGAGACCCAGTACTTC. This gives the protein CASSGSPQETQYF.

This chain connects TRBV5-1 to TRBJ2-7, with TRBD1 matching 7 bases. J lost 3 bases, V lost 4 bases, and 10 bases had no gene match. The CDR3 covers 15 residues. Germline assignment: CDR1 SGHRS and CDR2 YFSETQ. CDR3: CASSHPDRLNYEQYF. CDR3 DNA sequence: TGCGCCAGCAGCCACCCGGACAGGCTCAACTACGAGCAGTACTTC. Complete variable domain (other parts from reference TRBV5-1 and TRBJ2-7): KAGVTQTPRYLIKTRGQQVTLSCSPISGHRSVSWYQQTPGQGLQFLFEYFSETQRNKGNFPGRFSGRQFSNSRSEMNVSTLELGDSALYLCASSHPDRLNYEQYFGPGTRLTVT.

This chain links TRBV6-1 with TRBJ1-5; possibly TRBD1 for D (6 bases). V lost 0 bases and J 6 bases, leaving 18 bases between the germline ends. There are 17 residues in the CDR3. The germline V gene encodes CDR1 MNHNS and CDR2 SASEGT. The CDR3 loop is CASSEAVFPGESQPQHF. In DNA form, the CDR3 reads TGTGCCAGCAGTGAAGCGGTATTCCCAGGGGAAAGTCAGCCCCAGCATTTT.

This chain joins TRBV4-2 and TRBJ2-1; 10 bases are shared with TRBD2. The CDR3 is 15 residues long. Germline values: CDR1 LGHNA, CDR2 YNFKEQ. V trimming: 4 bases; J trimming: 4 bases; junction bases outside the gene matches: 4. CDR3 loop: CASSPRTSGYNEQFF. The DNA of the CDR3 is TGTGCCAGCAGCCCGCGGACTAGCGGATACAATGAGCAGTTCTTC.

CDR3 nucleotide sequence: TGTGCCAGCAGCTCGGGGGACAGTGGATTTCAGACTACGCAGTATTTT. Translation: CASSSGDSGFQTTQYF. The chain links TRBV5-4 to TRBJ2-3, with a possible D match to TRBD1 (7 bases). CDR1 SGHNT and CDR2 YYREEE come from the germline V gene (reference sequence). Trimming cost V 3 bases and J 8 bases, with 22 bases left between them. The CDR3 runs 16 residues.

The rearrangement uses TRBV11-1 and TRBJ2-5; 7 bases fit TRBD1. Germline assignment: CDR1 SGHAT and CDR2 FQDESV (reference sequence). After removal of 5 bases from V and 6 bases from J, the junction contained 9 bases not matched to a gene. The CDR3 sequence is 14 residues long. CDR3 nucleotide sequence: TGTGCCAGCAGCCTACAGGGGAATAGAAAGACCCAGTACTTC. It is translated as CASSLQGNRKTQYF.

The J gene is TRBJ2-7, the V gene TRBV19; TRBD1 aligns across 9 bases. With the DNA end fitting TRBJ2-5 better, the J assignment may be wrong. This CDR3 comprises 15 residues. Germline assignment: CDR1 LNHDA and CDR2 SQIVND (reference sequence). The CDR3 DNA sequence: TGTGCCAGTAGTCCGTCGGGACAGGGTCGGGAGACCCAGTACTTC. It translates to CASSPSGQGRETQYF.

The chain employs TRBV7-8 and TRBJ2-5; TRBD2 matches 7 bases. J gave up 7 bases and V 7 bases, and 12 bases lay outside the gene matches. Germline CDR1 and CDR2: SGHVS and FQNEAQ. The CDR3 sequence is 14 residues long. CDR3 loop: CASISEGGPGTQYF. DNA of the CDR3: TGTGCCAGCATCTCCGAGGGAGGGCCGGGGACCCAGTACTTC.